The 2 T cell receptor beta chains below come from one sample, sequenced in a study of cytomegalovirus exposure and HLA in healthy donors. Use of 60 Vbeta and 13 Jbeta primers characterized the PCR. The table came from immunoSEQ multiplex PCR; TCRdb's copy has only in-frame clones and leaves some out. Recorded for this sample: about 79,000 clones. The source material was PBMCs. These receptor sequences come from a man in his thirties or forties in good health and CMV-seronegative.

V gene TRBV7-2 combines with J gene TRBJ2-7, with TRBD1 matching 7 bases. The trim removed 5 bases at V and 2 bases at J, leaving 12 bases unmatched. Germline loops: CDR1 SGHTA, CDR2 FQGNSA. The CDR3 is 16 residues long. CDR3 sequence (DNA): TGTGCCAGCAGCCCCATCTACCTAGGGACAGCCTACGAGCAGTACTTC. It yields the protein CASSPIYLGTAYEQYF.

The genes are TRBV4-1 and TRBJ2-3; 10 bases are shared with TRBD2. V shed 4 bases and J 5 bases; nucleotides not matched to a gene: 9. The CDR3 has 16 amino acids. CDR1 MGHRA and CDR2 YSYEKL come from the germline V gene. CDR3 sequence (DNA): TGCGCCAGCAGCCTCTCTCAGCGGGGGGGCCAAGATACGCAGTATTTT. It is translated as CASSLSQRGGQDTQYF.